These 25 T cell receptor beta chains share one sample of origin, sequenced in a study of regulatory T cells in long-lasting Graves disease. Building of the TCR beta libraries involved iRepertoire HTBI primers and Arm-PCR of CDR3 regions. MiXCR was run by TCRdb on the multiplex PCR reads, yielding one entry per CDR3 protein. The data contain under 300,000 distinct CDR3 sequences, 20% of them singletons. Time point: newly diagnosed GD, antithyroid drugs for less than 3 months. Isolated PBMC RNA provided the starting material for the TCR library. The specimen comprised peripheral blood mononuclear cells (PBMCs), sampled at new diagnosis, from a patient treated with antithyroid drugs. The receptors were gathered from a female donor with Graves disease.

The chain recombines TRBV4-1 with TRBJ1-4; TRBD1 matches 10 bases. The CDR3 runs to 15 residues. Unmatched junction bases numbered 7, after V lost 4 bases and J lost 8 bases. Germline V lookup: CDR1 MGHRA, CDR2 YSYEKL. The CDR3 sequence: CASSLQTGGSEKLFF. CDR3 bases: TGCGCCAGCAGCCTCCAGACAGGGGGCAGCGAAAAACTGTTTTTT.

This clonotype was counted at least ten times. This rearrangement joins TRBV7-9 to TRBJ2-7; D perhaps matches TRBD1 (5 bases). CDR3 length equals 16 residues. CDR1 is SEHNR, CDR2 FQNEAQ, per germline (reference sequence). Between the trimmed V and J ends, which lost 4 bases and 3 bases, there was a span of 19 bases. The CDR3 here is CASSSSDTKVGYEQYF. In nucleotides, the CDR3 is TGTGCCAGCAGCTCCTCGGACACAAAGGTCGGCTACGAGCAGTACTTC.

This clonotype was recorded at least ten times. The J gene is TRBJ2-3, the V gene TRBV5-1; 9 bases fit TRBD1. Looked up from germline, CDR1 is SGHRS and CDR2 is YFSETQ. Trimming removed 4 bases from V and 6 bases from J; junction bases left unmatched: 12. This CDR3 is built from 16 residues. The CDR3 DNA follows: TGCGCCAGCAGCGTGGGACAGGGAACGAAACTGGATACGCAGTATTTT. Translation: CASSVGQGTKLDTQYF.

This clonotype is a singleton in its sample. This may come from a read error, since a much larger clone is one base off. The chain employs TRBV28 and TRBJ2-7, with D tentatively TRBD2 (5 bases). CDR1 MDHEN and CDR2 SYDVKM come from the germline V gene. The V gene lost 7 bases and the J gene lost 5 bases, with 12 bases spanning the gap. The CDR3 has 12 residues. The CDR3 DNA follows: TGTGCCAGCACAAGTAGCGTCCACGAGCAGTACTTC. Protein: CASTSSVHEQYF.

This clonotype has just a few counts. The CDR3 DNA follows: TGTGCCAGCAGTGGGGGTGACAGGGCCTCCTATAATTCACCCCTCCACTTT. Translating it yields CASSGGDRASYNSPLHF. The chain carries TRBV28 and TRBJ1-6; 7 bases are a match to TRBD1. Germline V gene sequence: CDR1 MDHEN, CDR2 SYDVKM. V shed 5 bases and J 0 bases; nucleotides not matched to a gene: 7. The CDR3 extends over 17 amino acids.

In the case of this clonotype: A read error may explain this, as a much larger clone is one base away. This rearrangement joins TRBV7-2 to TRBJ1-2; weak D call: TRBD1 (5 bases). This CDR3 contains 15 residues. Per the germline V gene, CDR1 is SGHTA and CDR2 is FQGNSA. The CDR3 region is CASSPGTVANYGHTF. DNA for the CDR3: TGTGCCAGCAGCCCCGGGACGGTAGCTAACTATGGCCACACCTTC.

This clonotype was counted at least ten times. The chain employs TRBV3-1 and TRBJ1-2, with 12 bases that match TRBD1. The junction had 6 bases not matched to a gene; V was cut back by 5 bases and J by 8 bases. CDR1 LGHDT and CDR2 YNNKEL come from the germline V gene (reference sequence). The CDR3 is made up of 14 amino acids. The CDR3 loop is CASSSRDRGQGYTF. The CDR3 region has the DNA TGTGCCAGCAGCTCCCGGGACAGGGGGCAGGGCTACACCTTC.

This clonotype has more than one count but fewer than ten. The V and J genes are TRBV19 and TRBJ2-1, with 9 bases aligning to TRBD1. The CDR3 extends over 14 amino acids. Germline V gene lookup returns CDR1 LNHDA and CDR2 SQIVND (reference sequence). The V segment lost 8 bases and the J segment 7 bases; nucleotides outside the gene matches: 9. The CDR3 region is CASVTGQGLNEQFF. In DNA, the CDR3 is TGTGCCAGTGTAACAGGACAGGGGTTAAATGAGCAGTTCTTC. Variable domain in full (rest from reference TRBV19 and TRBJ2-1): DGGITQSPKYLFRKEGQNVTLSCEQNLNHDAMYWYRQDPGQGLRLIYYSQIVNDFQKGDIAEGYSVSREKKESFPLTVTSAQKNPTAFYLCASVTGQGLNEQFFGPGTRLTVL.

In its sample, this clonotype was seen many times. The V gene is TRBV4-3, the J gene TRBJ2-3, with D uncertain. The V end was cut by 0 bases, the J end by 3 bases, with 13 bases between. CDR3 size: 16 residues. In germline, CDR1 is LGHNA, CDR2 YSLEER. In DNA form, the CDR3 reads TGCGCCAGCAGCCAAGAAAAAGGTCAGGTAACAGATACGCAGTATTTT. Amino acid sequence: CASSQEKGQVTDTQYF.

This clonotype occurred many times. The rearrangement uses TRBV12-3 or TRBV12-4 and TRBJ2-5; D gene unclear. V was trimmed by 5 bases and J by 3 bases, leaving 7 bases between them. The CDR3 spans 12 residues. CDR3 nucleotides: TGTGCCAGCAGTGGTACAGAAGAGACCCAGTACTTC. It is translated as CASSGTEETQYF.

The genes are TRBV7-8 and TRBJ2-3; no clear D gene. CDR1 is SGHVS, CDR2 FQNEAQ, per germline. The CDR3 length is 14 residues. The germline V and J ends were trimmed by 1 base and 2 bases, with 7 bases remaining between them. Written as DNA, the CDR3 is TGTGCCAGCAGCTTAGTCCCTAACACAGATACGCAGTATTTT. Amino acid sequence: CASSLVPNTDTQYF.

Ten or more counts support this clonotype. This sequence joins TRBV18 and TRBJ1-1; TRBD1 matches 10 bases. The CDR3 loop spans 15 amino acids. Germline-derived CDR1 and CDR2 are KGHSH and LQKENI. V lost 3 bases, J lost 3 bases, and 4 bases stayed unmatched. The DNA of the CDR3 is TGTGCCAGCTCACCCACGGGACAGGGGCACACTGAAGCTTTCTTT. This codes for CASSPTGQGHTEAFF.

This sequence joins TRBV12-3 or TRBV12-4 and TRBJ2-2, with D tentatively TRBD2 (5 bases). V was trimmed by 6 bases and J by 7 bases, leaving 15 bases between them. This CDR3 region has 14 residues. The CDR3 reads CASSLGAGIGELFF. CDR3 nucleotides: TGTGCCAGCAGCCTCGGCGCGGGTATCGGGGAGCTGTTTTTT.

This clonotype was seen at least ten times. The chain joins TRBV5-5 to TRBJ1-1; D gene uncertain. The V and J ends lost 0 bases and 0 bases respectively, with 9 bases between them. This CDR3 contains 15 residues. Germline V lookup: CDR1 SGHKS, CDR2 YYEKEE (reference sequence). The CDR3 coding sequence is TGTGCCAGCAGCTTGGCGGTGACGGTGAACACTGAAGCTTTCTTT. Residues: CASSLAVTVNTEAFF. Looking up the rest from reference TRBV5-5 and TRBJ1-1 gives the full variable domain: DAGVTQSPTHLIKTRGQQVTLRCSPISGHKSVSWYQQVLGQGPQFIFQYYEKEERGRGNFPDRFSARQFPNYSSELNVNALLLGDSALYLCASSLAVTVNTEAFFGQGTRLTVV.

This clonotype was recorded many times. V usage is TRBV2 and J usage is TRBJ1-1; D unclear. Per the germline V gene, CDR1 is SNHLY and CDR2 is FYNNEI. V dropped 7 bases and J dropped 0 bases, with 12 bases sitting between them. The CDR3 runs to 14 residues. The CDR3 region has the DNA TGTGCCAGCACTGAGAAGGACCTGAACACTGAAGCTTTCTTT. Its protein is CASTEKDLNTEAFF.

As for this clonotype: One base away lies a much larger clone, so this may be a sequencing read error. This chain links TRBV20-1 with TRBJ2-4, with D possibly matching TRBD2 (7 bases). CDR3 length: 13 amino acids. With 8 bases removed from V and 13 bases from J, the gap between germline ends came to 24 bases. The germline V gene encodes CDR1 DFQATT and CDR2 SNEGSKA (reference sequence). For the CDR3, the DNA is TGCAGTTCTCTGGGGGGGCGAGGCAATGAGCAGTACTTC. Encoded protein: CSSLGGRGNEQYF.

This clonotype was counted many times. This chain's CDR3 is CASSSRLAGGWPQETQYF. The CDR3 DNA reads TGTGCCAGCAGCTCAAGACTAGCGGGAGGATGGCCCCAAGAGACCCAGTACTTC. This chain joins TRBV7-2 and TRBJ2-5; 13 bases align to TRBD2. Germline lookup yields CDR1 SGHTA and CDR2 FQGNSA. With V trimmed by 4 bases and J by 1 base, 9 bases remained unmatched. The CDR3 extends over 18 amino acids.

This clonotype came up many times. In DNA form, the CDR3 reads TGTGCCAGCAGGTCCTATAGGACAGATACGCAGTATTTT. Its translation: CASRSYRTDTQYF. This sequence joins TRBV12-3 or TRBV12-4 and TRBJ2-3; D remains ambiguous. V was trimmed by 6 bases and J by 3 bases, leaving 10 bases between them. This CDR3 is 13 amino acids long.

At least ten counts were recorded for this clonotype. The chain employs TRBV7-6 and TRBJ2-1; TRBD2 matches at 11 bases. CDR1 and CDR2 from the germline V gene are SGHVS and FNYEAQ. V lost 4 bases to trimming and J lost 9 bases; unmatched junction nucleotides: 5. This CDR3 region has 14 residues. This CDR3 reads CASSSRTSGREQFF. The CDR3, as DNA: TGTGCCAGCAGCTCGAGGACTAGCGGGCGTGAGCAGTTCTTC.

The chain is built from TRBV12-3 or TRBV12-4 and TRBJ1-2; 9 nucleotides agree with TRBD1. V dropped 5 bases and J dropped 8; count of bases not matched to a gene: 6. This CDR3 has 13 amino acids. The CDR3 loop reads CASSVKQGAGYTF. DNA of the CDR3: TGTGCCAGCAGTGTGAAACAGGGGGCCGGCTACACCTTC.

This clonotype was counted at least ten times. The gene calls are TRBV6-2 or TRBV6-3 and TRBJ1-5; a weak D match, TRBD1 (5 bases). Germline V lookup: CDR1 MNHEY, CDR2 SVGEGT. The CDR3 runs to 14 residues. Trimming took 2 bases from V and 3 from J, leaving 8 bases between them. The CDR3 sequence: CASSYVQDNQPQHF. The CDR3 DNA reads TGTGCCAGCAGTTACGTACAGGACAATCAGCCCCAGCATTTT.

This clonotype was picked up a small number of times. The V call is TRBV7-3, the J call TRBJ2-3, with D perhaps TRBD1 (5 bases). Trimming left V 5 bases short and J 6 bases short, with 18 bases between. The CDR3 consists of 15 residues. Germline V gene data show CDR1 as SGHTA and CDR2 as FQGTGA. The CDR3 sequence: CASSPMWGTRDTQYF. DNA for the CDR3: TGTGCCAGCAGCCCGATGTGGGGCACCAGGGATACGCAGTATTTT.

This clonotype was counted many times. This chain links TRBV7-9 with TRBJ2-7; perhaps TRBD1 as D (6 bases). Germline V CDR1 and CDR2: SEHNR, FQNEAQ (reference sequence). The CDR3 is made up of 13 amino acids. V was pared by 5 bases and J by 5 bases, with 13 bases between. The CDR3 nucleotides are TGTGCCAGCAGCCTACAGGGAATCAACGAGCAGTACTTC. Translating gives CASSLQGINEQYF.

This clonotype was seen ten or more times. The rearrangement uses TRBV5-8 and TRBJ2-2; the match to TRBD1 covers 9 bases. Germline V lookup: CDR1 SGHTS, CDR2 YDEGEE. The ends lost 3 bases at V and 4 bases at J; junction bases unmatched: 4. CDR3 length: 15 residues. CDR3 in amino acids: CASSYRGLSTGELFF. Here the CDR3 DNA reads TGTGCCAGCAGCTACAGGGGGCTCAGCACCGGGGAGCTGTTTTTT.

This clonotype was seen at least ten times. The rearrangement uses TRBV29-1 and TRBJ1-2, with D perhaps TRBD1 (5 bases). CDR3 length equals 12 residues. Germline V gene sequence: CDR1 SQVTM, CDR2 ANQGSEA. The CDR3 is CTAVQGDYGYTF. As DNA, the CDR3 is TGCACCGCGGTTCAGGGAGACTATGGCTACACCTTC. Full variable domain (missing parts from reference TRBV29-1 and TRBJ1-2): SAVISQKPSRDICQRGTSLTIQCQVDSQVTMMFWYRQQPGQSLTLIATANQGSEATYESGFVIDKFPISRPNLTFSTLTVSNMSPEDSSIYLCTAVQGDYGYTFGSGTRLTVV.